This T cell receptor beta chain originates from a study of shared clonotypes between healthy human individuals (dated by TCRdb to 2018 to 2021). General notes on the study: The cohort comprised a couple of women and a few men aged 18 to 49 years. Each donor's leukapheresis produced roughly between roughly 0.94 and 9.5 billion PBMCs. Libraries were prepared and TCR repertoires were sequenced by different laboratories using diverse techniques, in order to increase sequencing depth and limit assay-specific biases. For each donor, CD4 naive and CD4 memory were each run on three plates, CD8 naive on two plates, and CD8 memory on one plate. To estimate repertoire size and how much clonotype sharing occurs between individuals, the study deeply sequenced the blood TCR repertoires of five healthy adults.

General findings and caveats noted by the study authors: Pairwise subsampling led to the expectation that sequencing depth would affect the degree of clonotype sharing among donors. Even with the large sequencing depth, rarefaction of the sorted-subset datasets indicated that sequencing was incomplete. Sharing across a few donors was observed for about 5% of naive CD4, 3% to 3.5% of naive CD8, about 2.3% of memory CD4, and roughly 0.43% of memory CD8 clonotypes. Larger estimated clonotype richness was generally found for naive subsets than for memory subsets. Higher generation probabilities were observed for clonotypes shared by all four sorted-subset donors than for non-shared clonotypes. The small number of donors limited the genetic and exposure-history diversity represented. Sampling was restricted to blood, and TCR repertoires in tissues likely differ from the TCR repertoires found in blood.

The germline V end is reduced by 2 bases and the J end by 3 bases; junction bases left unmatched: 6. The germline V gene encodes CDR1 SGHTA and CDR2 FQGNSA. Its CDR3 holds 15 amino acids, cysteine through phenylalanine. The read is trimmed to its CDR3 DNA, 45 bases read in frame from base 1. Concerning this clone: Which antigen it targets is not known. Nothing much larger sits one base from this clone, and base qualities are not available.

The donors were healthy, HIV-negative adults with no recently reported acute infections or vaccinations. Every donor was a Caucasian adult living in Nashville, Tennessee, USA. CD4+ T cells were enriched through magnetic negative selection, after which naive cells were positively selected on CD45RA and the remaining negative fraction served as the memory subset. Blood was obtained by leukapheresis, after which PBMCs were separated by Ficoll-Histopaque density gradient centrifugation and cryopreserved in liquid nitrogen vapor phase. Analytical flow cytometry was used to check the purity and quantity of every magnetically sorted T cell population. Each sorted fraction had its genomic DNA isolated and then quantified by UV absorbance on a Nanodrop 2000c. Using the deep immunoSEQ assay, TCR CDR3 regions were amplified from genomic DNA by multiplex PCR. Genomic DNA extracted from each cell subset was distributed evenly over all wells of several immunoSEQ 96-well plates, and each plate served as one replicate. For sorted subsets, each replicate PCR was loaded with 200 ng genomic DNA, equivalent to roughly 30,000 T cell genomes. The purified libraries were quantified using a Qubit 3.0 fluorometer, sized with a Bioanalyzer 2100, and then quantified again using the KAPA Library Quantification kit. Each immunoSEQ 96-well plate was sequenced on its own single-read 150-cycle Illumina NextSeq 550 flow cell. The original methods were these. The immunoSEQ output contained only junctional sequences without quality scores, so filtering could not match that applied to full-length reads. Sequences were annotated with PyIR, a Python wrapper for IgBLAST v1.9, using IMGT germline references to assign V/J genes and CDR3. Reads were filtered out if the reads had weak V/J assignments (E-value above 1e-6), no CDR3, stop codons, out-of-frame junctions, or ambiguous translated residues. A V3J clonotype was defined by an identical inferred V gene, J gene, and CDR3 amino acid sequence. Percentage overlap between repertoires was calculated by dividing the number of shared unique clonotypes by the size of the smaller repertoire. RTK rarefaction, the Chao1 estimator, and Recon v2.1 estimates of unobserved clonotypes were used to assess repertoire richness. For all TCRbeta clonotypes obtained by the gDNA method from a few donors, generation probabilities were computed with OLGA. Entries here come from immuneACCESS through TCRdb and include only in-frame sequences with V and J called. Some clones fail to appear in such tables; in the studies checked, an unresolved V gene covers under half of the shortfall, and the cause of the remainder is unknown. V and J calls and clone size are as listed in that table; D and trimming were resolved from the DNA. The sample records more than 1.2 million clones, 97% to 99% of which are singletons. The ten largest clones capture over 0.3% of the sample.

The chain employs TRBV7-2 and TRBJ2-7; 8 middle bases align to TRBD2. The receptor comes from a man between 25 and 39 years old in good health. The sequenced sample consisted of naive CD4+ T cells sorted from blood. Sample cell subset or site, as interpreted from the label and publication: CD45RA+ positively selected. The sequence in DNA is TGTGCCAGCAGCTTAAAACCGGGACTAGGCTACGAGCAGTACTTC. This sequence encodes CASSLKPGLGYEQYF. Supplemented by the reference TRBV7-2 and TRBJ2-7 proteins around the CDR3, the complete variable domain is GAGVSQSPSNKVTEKGKDVELRCDPISGHTALYWYRQSLGQGLEFLIYFQGNSAPDKSGLPSDRFSAERTGGSVSTLTIQRTQQEDSAVYLCASSLKPGLGYEQYFGPGTRLTVT.